A single T cell receptor beta chain is shown here with its context. Distinct nucleotide sequences in the sample also encode this CDR3. The data are from a study of blood T cell repertoires in COVID-19. Here immunoSEQ multiplex PCR was the method, and the copy in TCRdb shows in-frame clones only, minus some. This table holds under 200,000 clones, roughly 80% found once. The TCR comes from a man between 60 and 75 years old with acute or convalescent COVID-19. The sample consisted of peripheral blood.

The CDR3 DNA reads as TGTGCCAGCACCAGGGGTGGTTCGGACGAGCAGTACTTC. It specifies CASTRGGSDEQYF. This chain uses TRBV25-1 with TRBJ2-7; a possible D gene is TRBD1 (6 bases). V was clipped by 7 bases and J by 5 bases, with 15 bases between them. The CDR3 is 13 amino acids. Germline V gene data show CDR1 as MGHDK and CDR2 as SYGVNS.